This T cell receptor beta chain derives from a study of OX40 agonist ivuxolimab in advanced cancers. This CDR3 contains 12 residues. CDR1 and CDR2 from the germline V gene are ENHRY and SYGVKD. With 10 bases removed from V and 4 bases from J, the gap between germline ends came to 14 bases. Patients were ineligible given autoimmune disease history or systemic immunosuppression. Using immunoSEQ multiplex PCR, the repertoire was profiled, and TCRdb retains in-frame clones only, with some absent. This table has some 44,000 clones, 86% appearing once. The material was CD4+ or CD8+ T cells sorted from blood, obtained in a trial of the OX40 agonist ivuxolimab. This clonotype was sampled from an adult with an advanced solid tumor such as melanoma, head and neck, liver or kidney cancer. This chain uses TRBV10-3 with TRBJ2-7; D is uncertain. CDR3 loop: CATSSLTYEQYF. The DNA for the CDR3 is TGTGCCACCAGCAGTCTAACTTACGAGCAGTACTTC.